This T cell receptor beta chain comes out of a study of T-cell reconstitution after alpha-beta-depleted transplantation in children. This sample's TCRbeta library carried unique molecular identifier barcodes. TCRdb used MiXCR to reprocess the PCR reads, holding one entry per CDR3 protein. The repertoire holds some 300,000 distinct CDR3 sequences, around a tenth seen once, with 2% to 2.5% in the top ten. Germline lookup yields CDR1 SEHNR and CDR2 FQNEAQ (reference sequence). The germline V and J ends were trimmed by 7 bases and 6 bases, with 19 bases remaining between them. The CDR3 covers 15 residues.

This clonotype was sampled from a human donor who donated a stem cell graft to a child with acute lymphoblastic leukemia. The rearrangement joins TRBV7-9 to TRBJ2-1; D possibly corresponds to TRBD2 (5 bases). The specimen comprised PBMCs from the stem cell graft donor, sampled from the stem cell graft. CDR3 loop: CASTPVRLEGNEQFF. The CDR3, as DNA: TGTGCCAGCACCCCGGTTAGGCTAGAGGGCAATGAGCAGTTCTTC.